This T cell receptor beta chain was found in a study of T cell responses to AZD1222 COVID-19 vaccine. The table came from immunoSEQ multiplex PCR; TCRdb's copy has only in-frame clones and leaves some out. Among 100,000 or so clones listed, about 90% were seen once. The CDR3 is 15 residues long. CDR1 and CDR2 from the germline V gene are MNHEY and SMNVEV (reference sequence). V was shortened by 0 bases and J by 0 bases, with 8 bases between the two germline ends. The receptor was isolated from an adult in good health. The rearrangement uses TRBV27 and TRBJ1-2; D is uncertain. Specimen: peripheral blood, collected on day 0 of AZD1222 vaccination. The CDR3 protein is CASSLSGQANYGYTF. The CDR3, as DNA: TGTGCCAGCAGTTTATCGGGCCAAGCTAACTATGGCTACACCTTC.